Presented here are 9 T cell receptor beta chains from one specimen sequenced in a study of blood T cells in healthy people across ages (dated by TCRdb to about 2015). The library was prepared using 5' RACE. The sequencer listed for this sample is Illumina HiSeq 2500. A second PCR of about 6 to 11 cycles was run with a J-beta primer mix and a sample-barcoded 5' primer. TCRdb redid the processing of the public reads, applying fastp at Q25 and MiXCR, and retained in-frame beta chains. Rows merge per CDR3 protein into single entries with the most common DNA and genes. Recorded for this sample are around 800,000 distinct CDR3 sequences; 40% to 50% of them occurred a single time. Roughly 19% of the sample is taken by the ten largest. The specimen was blood. These receptors came from a man aged 55 to 70 in good health.

J is TRBJ1-1 and V is TRBV6-2 or TRBV6-3, with 8 bases matching TRBD1. V shed 7 bases, J shed 2 bases, and the junction held 9 bases outside the gene matches. The CDR3 is 15 amino acids. Germline CDR1 reads MNHEY; CDR2 reads SVGEGT. The CDR3 sequence is CASITIGTGNTEAFF. CDR3 in DNA: TGTGCCAGCATCACAATCGGGACAGGAAACACTGAAGCTTTCTTT.

The chain has TRBV7-8 and TRBJ2-1; a possible D gene is TRBD1 (5 bases). The CDR3 contains 13 residues. V was cut by 5 bases and J by 5 bases, with 10 bases left in between. Germline CDR1 reads SGHVS; CDR2 reads FQNEAQ. This CDR3 reads CASSHRQNNEQFF. The CDR3 DNA follows: TGTGCCAGCAGCCATCGACAGAACAATGAGCAGTTCTTC.

The chain uses TRBV2 and TRBJ2-1, with D unresolved. Germline CDR1 and CDR2: SNHLY and FYNNEI. V lost 3 bases to trimming and J lost 0 bases, with 12 bases between them. The length of the CDR3 is 16 residues. This CDR3 is CASSDGPQSSYNEQFF. The CDR3 nucleotides read TGTGCCAGCAGTGACGGACCCCAGAGCTCCTACAATGAGCAGTTCTTC.

The CDR3 here is CAWSVRGSYNSPLHF. CDR3 DNA sequence: TGTGCCTGGAGTGTAAGGGGTTCCTATAATTCACCCCTCCACTTT. This sequence joins TRBV30 and TRBJ1-6; D is perhaps TRBD1 (5 bases). Germline V lookup: CDR1 GTSNPN, CDR2 SVGIG (reference sequence). This CDR3 has 15 residues. V lost 0 bases and J lost 1, with 7 bases in between.

There are a few counts of this clonotype. One end of the junction fails to match germline, which may point to a read error. The chain uses TRBV28 and TRBJ1-6; TRBD1 matches at 7 bases. The length of the CDR3 is 16 residues. Germline V gene sequence: CDR1 MDHEN, CDR2 SYDVKM. CDR3 nucleotides: TGTGCCAGCAGTTACACAGGGGCCAAGGGGAATTCGCCCCTCCACTTT. It codes for CASSYTGAKGNSPLHF.

The chain joins TRBV6-6 to TRBJ1-2, with 9 bases identical to TRBD1. CDR3 length equals 15 residues. Unmatched junction bases numbered 12, after V lost 6 bases and J lost 7 bases. Germline loops: CDR1 MNHNY, CDR2 SVGAGI (reference sequence). For the CDR3, the DNA is TGTGCCAGCAGAGACGGACAGGGGTGGGTGTCTGGCTACACCTTC. The encoded protein is CASRDGQGWVSGYTF.

The CDR3 spells CASSYEEETATGLYQETQYF. The CDR3 nucleotides are TGTGCCAGCAGTTACGAGGAAGAAACTGCTACTGGACTGTACCAAGAGACCCAGTACTTC. V is TRBV6-2 or TRBV6-3 and J is TRBJ2-5, with a possible D match to TRBD2 (5 bases). Trimming removed 2 bases at V and 0 bases at J, with 25 bases between. This CDR3 spans 20 amino acids. Germline CDR1 is MNHEY and CDR2 is SVGEGT.

The J gene is TRBJ2-1, the V gene TRBV30; the D gene is possibly TRBD2 (7 bases). The V and J ends lost 8 bases and 6 bases respectively, with 17 bases between them. Germline CDR1 is GTSNPN and CDR2 is SVGIG (reference sequence). This CDR3 has 13 residues. CDR3 in DNA: TGTGCCAGGGGGGGGGTCTCTGGCAATGAGCAGTTCTTC. This gives the protein CARGGVSGNEQFF.

This sequence joins TRBV7-2 and TRBJ2-1; D may be TRBD1 (6 bases). The CDR3 is 15 residues long. V lost 3 bases to trimming and J lost 6 bases, with 15 bases between them. Germline loops: CDR1 SGHTA, CDR2 FQGNSA. This chain's CDR3 is CASSFRGVGGNEQFF. The CDR3 DNA reads as TGTGCCAGCAGCTTCCGAGGGGTAGGGGGCAATGAGCAGTTCTTC.